This entry lists 31 T cell receptor beta chains sequenced from one sample in a study of blood T cell repertoires in COVID-19 (TCRdb year 2020). The library relied on the immunoSEQ multiplex PCR assay. This is the immuneACCESS table as TCRdb keeps it, with only in-frame sequences that have V and J called. A part of the clones is gone; compared with another copy, unresolved V genes explain less than half, and the rest is unexplained. This sample holds some 120,000 clones; 80% to 85% were observed only once. 12% of the sample comes from the top ten. The sequencing input was peripheral blood. These receptors were collected from a woman in her 30s who had recovered from COVID-19.

The chain links TRBV7-2 to TRBJ2-7; a possible D gene is TRBD2 (6 bases). The CDR3 is 15 residues long. V shed 5 bases and J shed 3 bases, with 17 bases lying between them. Germline-derived CDR1 and CDR2 are SGHTA and FQGNSA. The CDR3 DNA sequence: TGTGCCAGCAGCCTGTCGGGACTGGCAGACTACGAGCAGTACTTC. Residues: CASSLSGLADYEQYF.

The V and J genes are TRBV7-8 and TRBJ1-5; D is unclear. With 5 bases removed from V and 0 bases from J, the gap between germline ends came to 11 bases. The germline V gene has CDR1 SGHVS and CDR2 FQNEAQ. The CDR3 totals 15 residues. The DNA of the CDR3 is TGTGCCAGCAGCCCCAGACTAAGTAGCAATCAGCCCCAGCATTTT. This gives the protein CASSPRLSSNQPQHF.

V usage is TRBV19 and J usage is TRBJ2-1, with 7 bases aligning to TRBD2. The CDR3 is 14 amino acids. Germline values: CDR1 LNHDA, CDR2 SQIVND (reference sequence). The ends lost 8 bases at V and 3 bases at J; junction bases unmatched: 7. CDR3 residues: CASSAGSVYNEQFF. The CDR3 DNA is TGTGCCAGTTCAGCGGGGTCCGTCTACAATGAGCAGTTCTTC.

This chain uses TRBV11-2 with TRBJ1-2, with 8 bases that match TRBD1. Germline lookup yields CDR1 SGHAT and CDR2 FQNNGV. Germline trimming cut 5 bases from V and 5 bases from J; bases unmatched to any gene: 7. The CDR3 loop spans 14 amino acids. The CDR3 DNA sequence: TGTGCCAGCAGCCGACAGGGGAATTCTTATGGCTACACCTTC. Its protein is CASSRQGNSYGYTF.

The chain links TRBV5-5 to TRBJ1-1, with unresolved D. CDR3 length equals 13 residues. V dropped 1 base and J dropped 1 base, with 5 bases sitting between them. Germline CDR1 SGHKS, CDR2 YYEKEE (reference sequence). CDR3 loop: CASSLTANTEAFF. DNA for the CDR3: TGTGCCAGCAGCTTGACAGCGAACACTGAAGCTTTCTTT.

The rearrangement uses TRBV12-3 or TRBV12-4 and TRBJ1-4, with D hard to call. The CDR3 covers 12 residues. Trimming pared 8 bases from V and 4 bases from J, leaving 8 bases between. CDR3 in DNA: TGTGCCAGCGCTCAGGTTAATGAAAAACTGTTTTTT. Its protein product is CASAQVNEKLFF.

This chain's CDR3 is CASSIGTGWFYGYTF. The DNA of the CDR3 is TGTGCCAGTAGTATCGGGACAGGGTGGTTCTATGGCTACACCTTC. The V and J genes are TRBV19 and TRBJ1-2, with 9 nucleotides matching TRBD1. This CDR3 spans 15 amino acids. With 3 bases clipped from V and 4 bases from J, the junction kept 6 bases outside the gene matches. Germline V gene data show CDR1 as LNHDA and CDR2 as SQIVND (reference sequence).

This sequence joins TRBV7-9 and TRBJ2-6; TRBD2 might be the D (5 bases). The length of the CDR3 is 15 residues. Germline values: CDR1 SEHNR, CDR2 FQNEAQ (reference sequence). Deletions cut 5 bases from V and 2 bases from J, with 10 bases between. Here the CDR3 reads CASSPRAPGANVLTF. The DNA of the CDR3 is TGTGCCAGCAGCCCGCGGGCCCCTGGGGCCAACGTCCTGACTTTC.

This clone was observed a handful of times. The chain links TRBV5-1 to TRBJ2-1, with 9 positions matching TRBD2. The germline gives CDR1 SGHRS, CDR2 YFSETQ. There are 15 residues in the CDR3. Trimming cost V 5 bases and J 2 bases; bases outside gene matches: 5. CDR3 residues: CASRSLAGAYNEQFF. Here the CDR3 DNA reads TGCGCCAGCAGGTCACTAGCGGGTGCCTACAATGAGCAGTTCTTC. Combining the CDR3 with reference TRBV5-1 and TRBJ2-1 gives the whole variable domain KAGVTQTPRYLIKTRGQQVTLSCSPISGHRSVSWYQQTPGQGLQFLFEYFSETQRNKGNFPGRFSGRQFSNSRSEMNVSTLELGDSALYLCASRSLAGAYNEQFFGPGTRLTVL.

This clone came up once. The CDR3 region has the DNA TGTGCCAGCAGCTCGGGGTTGAACACTGAAGCTTTCTTT. Its translation: CASSSGLNTEAFF. The V call is TRBV7-9, the J call TRBJ1-1; D is unclear. Per the germline V gene, CDR1 is SEHNR and CDR2 is FQNEAQ (reference sequence). Trimming stripped 4 bases from V and 0 bases from J, with 6 bases between. The CDR3 is made up of 13 amino acids.

The rearrangement uses TRBV12-3 or TRBV12-4 and TRBJ2-7; D not certain. The CDR3 spans 12 residues. V was clipped by 1 base and J by 3 bases, with 4 bases between them. The CDR3 loop is CASSLGYYEQYF. The DNA of the CDR3 is TGTGCCAGCAGTTTAGGCTACTACGAGCAGTACTTC.

The chain has TRBV24-1 and TRBJ2-4; D is possibly TRBD1 (6 bases). The V gene lost 3 bases and the J gene lost 0 bases, with 14 bases spanning the gap. Looked up from germline, CDR1 is KGHDR and CDR2 is SFDVKD. This CDR3 has 17 residues. CDR3 coding DNA: TGTGCCACCAGTGATACTTGGGGGCGGTTAGCCAAAAACATTCAGTACTTC. Protein product: CATSDTWGRLAKNIQYF.

This chain links TRBV6-2 or TRBV6-3 with TRBJ2-1, with 9 bases that match TRBD2. CDR1 and CDR2 (germline): MNHEY, SVGEGT. This CDR3 contains 17 residues. The ends lost 0 bases at V and 3 bases at J; junction bases unmatched: 6. CDR3: CASSYSPPSGIYNEQFF. The CDR3 DNA reads as TGTGCCAGCAGTTACTCCCCTCCTAGCGGGATCTACAATGAGCAGTTCTTC.

CDR3 sequence (DNA): TGTGCCAGCAGTGAAGGGCATTACCGGAACACTGAAGCTTTCTTT. It codes for CASSEGHYRNTEAFF. The chain has TRBV6-1 and TRBJ1-1; D gene uncertain. Deletions cut 1 base from V and 1 base from J, with 10 bases between. The CDR3 runs to 15 residues. The germline CDR1 and CDR2 sequences are MNHNS and SASEGT.

The chain couples TRBV30 to TRBJ2-7, with D possibly TRBD1 on 6 matching bases. From germline, CDR1 is GTSNPN and CDR2 SVGIG (reference sequence). Trimming removed 2 bases at V and 2 bases at J, with 13 bases between. The CDR3 covers 14 residues. The CDR3 DNA follows: TGTGCCTGGAGTTCGGGGACAACAGCCTACGAGCAGTACTTC. Its protein product is CAWSSGTTAYEQYF.

The chain couples TRBV13 to TRBJ1-6, with 11 bases that match TRBD1. There are 17 residues in the CDR3. Germline V gives CDR1 PRHDT, CDR2 FYEKMQ (reference sequence). V lost 3 bases and J lost 5; bases outside the gene matches: 6. CDR3 sequence reads: CASSFGQGAANNSPLHF. CDR3 DNA: TGTGCCAGCAGCTTCGGACAGGGGGCGGCAAATAATTCACCCCTCCACTTT.

With respect to this clone: A read error may produce the germline difference seen at one junction end. This sequence joins TRBV7-7 and TRBJ2-5; 11 nucleotides agree with TRBD2. CDR3 length equals 17 residues. Germline V gives CDR1 SSHAT, CDR2 FNYEAQ (reference sequence). The CDR3 DNA reads TGTGCTAGCAGCCCCGACCCCGGACTAGCGGGCGAAGAGACCCAGTACTTC. Translated, it gives CASSPDPGLAGEETQYF.

The J gene is TRBJ2-7, the V gene TRBV7-9, with a tentative D call TRBD2 (6 bases). The CDR3 extends over 14 amino acids. The V gene's germline CDR1 is SEHNR and CDR2 FQNEAQ (reference sequence). V lost 0 bases, J lost 3 bases, and 9 bases lay in between. The CDR3 reads CASSLAAGVYEQYF. The DNA of the CDR3 is TGTGCCAGCAGCTTAGCAGCGGGTGTCTACGAGCAGTACTTC. Full variable domain (missing parts from reference TRBV7-9 and TRBJ2-7): DTGVSQNPRHKITKRGQNVTFRCDPISEHNRLYWYRQTLGQGPEFLTYFQNEAQLEKSRLLSDRFSAERPKGSFSTLEIQRTEQGDSAMYLCASSLAAGVYEQYFGPGTRLTVT.

V gene TRBV6-6 combines with J gene TRBJ2-7; 9 positions agree with TRBD1. With 3 bases clipped from V and 5 bases from J, the junction kept 8 bases outside the gene matches. The CDR3 consists of 15 residues. The germline CDR1 and CDR2 sequences are MNHNY and SVGAGI (reference sequence). CDR3 bases: TGTGCCAGCAGTTATCGCGGGACAGGGCCCGACGAGCAGTACTTC. Encoded protein: CASSYRGTGPDEQYF.

The rearrangement links TRBV5-8 to TRBJ2-3; 10 nucleotides match TRBD2. Germline V gives CDR1 SGHTS, CDR2 YDEGEE. The CDR3 runs 16 residues. After removal of 3 bases from V and 4 bases from J, the junction contained 8 bases not matched to a gene. The chain's CDR3 is CASSSGRLAGADTQYF. CDR3 bases: TGTGCCAGCAGCTCAGGCCGCCTAGCGGGGGCAGATACGCAGTATTTT.

CDR3 DNA sequence: TGTGCCAGCAGTCCCTGGGGGGGAGGGACTGAAGCTTTCTTT. Translation gives CASSPWGGGTEAFF. This chain links TRBV25-1 with TRBJ1-1, with D maybe TRBD1 (5 bases). Germline loops: CDR1 MGHDK, CDR2 SYGVNS. The germline V and J ends were trimmed by 5 bases and 5 bases, with 15 bases remaining between them. CDR3 size: 14 residues.

This clone was seen a handful of times. V gene TRBV5-1 combines with J gene TRBJ1-1; 10 nucleotides align to TRBD1. CDR1 SGHRS and CDR2 YFSETQ come from the germline V gene. With 1 base clipped from V and 6 bases from J, the junction kept 6 bases outside the gene matches. This CDR3 is built from 15 residues. CDR3 nucleotide sequence: TGCGCCAGCAGCTTGTTCGGACAGGGGGTATCTGAAGCTTTCTTT. This translates into CASSLFGQGVSEAFF. The full variable domain, in which reference TRBV5-1 and TRBJ1-1 provide the parts outside the CDR3, is KAGVTQTPRYLIKTRGQQVTLSCSPISGHRSVSWYQQTPGQGLQFLFEYFSETQRNKGNFPGRFSGRQFSNSRSEMNVSTLELGDSALYLCASSLFGQGVSEAFFGQGTRLTVV.

V usage is TRBV6-5 and J usage is TRBJ1-4; a weak D match, TRBD1 (5 bases). The V gene lost 2 bases and the J gene lost 8 bases, with 9 bases spanning the gap. The germline gives CDR1 MNHEY, CDR2 SVGAGI. The CDR3 consists of 13 residues. Here the CDR3 DNA reads TGTGCCAGCAGTTACAGGGGAGGGGAAAAACTGTTTTTT. Translating gives CASSYRGGEKLFF.

The rearrangement joins TRBV29-1 to TRBJ1-1, with D perhaps matching TRBD1 (5 bases). Trimming shortened V by 5 bases and J by 3 bases, and 19 bases separated the two germline ends. Germline CDR1 SQVTM, CDR2 ANQGSEA. The CDR3 is 15 amino acids. The CDR3 loop reads CSVRGNRRGDTEAFF. The DNA for the CDR3 is TGCAGCGTTCGGGGGAATCGCCGCGGGGACACTGAAGCTTTCTTT.

This chain joins TRBV15 and TRBJ2-1; D is uncertain. Trimming removed 1 base at V and 7 bases at J, with 14 bases between. Germline V gene lookup returns CDR1 LNHNV and CDR2 YYDKDF (reference sequence). The CDR3 runs 15 residues. The CDR3 DNA reads as TGTGCCACCAGCAGAGCTCGGTCAGGATTGAATGAGCAGTTCTTC. Translating gives CATSRARSGLNEQFF.

The V call is TRBV5-1, the J call TRBJ1-1, with TRBD1 matching 11 bases. J was trimmed by 4 bases and V by 4 bases; bases with no gene match: 6. Germline V gene sequence: CDR1 SGHRS, CDR2 YFSETQ. The CDR3 runs to 15 residues. The CDR3 DNA reads as TGCGCCAGCAGCGCCCCGGGACAGGGGGTCACTGAAGCTTTCTTT. It codes for CASSAPGQGVTEAFF. Drawing the rest from reference TRBV5-1 and TRBJ1-1, the complete variable domain is KAGVTQTPRYLIKTRGQQVTLSCSPISGHRSVSWYQQTPGQGLQFLFEYFSETQRNKGNFPGRFSGRQFSNSRSEMNVSTLELGDSALYLCASSAPGQGVTEAFFGQGTRLTVV.

The chain joins TRBV27 to TRBJ1-5, with D possibly being TRBD1 (6 bases). The V end was cut by 6 bases, the J end by 1 base, with 13 bases between. The CDR3 loop spans 15 amino acids. The germline V gene encodes CDR1 MNHEY and CDR2 SMNVEV (reference sequence). For the CDR3, the DNA is TGTGCCAGCAGAACAGGGAAAGGAAGCAATCAGCCCCAGCATTTT. It encodes CASRTGKGSNQPQHF.

Here the CDR3 reads CASSSERTGNTEAFF. The CDR3, as DNA: TGCGCCAGCAGCTCGGAAAGGACAGGGAACACTGAAGCTTTCTTT. The chain joins TRBV5-1 to TRBJ1-1; 7 bases are a match to TRBD1. The CDR3 has 15 amino acids. Germline V gene data show CDR1 as SGHRS and CDR2 as YFSETQ. With V trimmed by 3 bases and J by 1 base, 6 bases remained unmatched.

CDR3 sequence (DNA): TGTGCCAGCAGCCAAGATTTTCAGGGTGTCGGAAATCAGCCCCAGCATTTT. Residues: CASSQDFQGVGNQPQHF. The chain carries TRBV4-2 and TRBJ1-5, with a tentative D call TRBD1 (5 bases). This CDR3 is 17 amino acids long. Per the germline V gene, CDR1 is LGHNA and CDR2 is YNFKEQ. Trimming stripped 0 bases from V and 4 bases from J, with 16 bases between.

The V gene is TRBV2, the J gene TRBJ1-1, with D unclear. Trimming cost V 5 bases and J 1 base, with 8 bases left between them. Germline CDR1 SNHLY, CDR2 FYNNEI. The CDR3 runs 13 residues. CDR3 protein: CASSPIWNTEAFF. The CDR3 DNA is TGTGCCAGCAGTCCCATTTGGAACACTGAAGCTTTCTTT.

The chain employs TRBV11-2 and TRBJ1-2, with D maybe TRBD1 (5 bases). Per germline, CDR1 SGHAT and CDR2 FQNNGV. The CDR3 spans 15 residues. Trimming left V 4 bases short and J 5 bases short, with 17 bases between. The CDR3 bases are TGTGCCAGCAGCTCGGATCCGGGGGTGGGGTATGGCTACACCTTC. Translation: CASSSDPGVGYGYTF.